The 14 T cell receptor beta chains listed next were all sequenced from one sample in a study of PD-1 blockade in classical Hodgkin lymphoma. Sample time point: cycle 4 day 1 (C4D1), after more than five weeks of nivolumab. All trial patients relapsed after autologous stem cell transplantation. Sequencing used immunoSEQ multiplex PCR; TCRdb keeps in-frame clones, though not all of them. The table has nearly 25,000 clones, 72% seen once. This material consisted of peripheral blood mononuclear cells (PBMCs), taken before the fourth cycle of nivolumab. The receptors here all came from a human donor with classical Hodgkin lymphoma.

CDR3 in amino acids: CASSLRGVGGNTIYF. CDR3 DNA sequence: TGTGCCAGCAGTTTACGCGGGGTAGGGGGAAACACCATATATTTT. This chain links TRBV27 with TRBJ1-3; no firm D call. With 2 bases removed from V and 4 bases from J, the gap between germline ends came to 12 bases. Germline V CDR1 and CDR2: MNHEY, SMNVEV (reference sequence). CDR3 size: 15 residues.

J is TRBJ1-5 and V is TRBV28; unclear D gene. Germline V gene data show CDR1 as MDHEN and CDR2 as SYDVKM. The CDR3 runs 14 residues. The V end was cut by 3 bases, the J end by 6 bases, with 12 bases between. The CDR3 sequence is CASSLRERGQPQHF. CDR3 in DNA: TGTGCCAGCAGTTTGCGGGAGCGGGGTCAGCCCCAGCATTTT.

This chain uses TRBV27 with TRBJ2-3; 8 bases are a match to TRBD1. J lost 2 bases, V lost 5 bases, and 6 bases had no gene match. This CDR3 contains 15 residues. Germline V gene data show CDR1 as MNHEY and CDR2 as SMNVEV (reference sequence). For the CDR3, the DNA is TGTGCCAGCAGTATTGGACAGGGACTCACAGATACGCAGTATTTT. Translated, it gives CASSIGQGLTDTQYF.

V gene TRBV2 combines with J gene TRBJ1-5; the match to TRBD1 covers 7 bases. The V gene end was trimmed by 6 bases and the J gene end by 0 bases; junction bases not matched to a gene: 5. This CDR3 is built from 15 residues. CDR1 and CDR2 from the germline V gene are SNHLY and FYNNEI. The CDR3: CASSATGASNQPQHF. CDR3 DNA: TGTGCCAGCAGCGCTACAGGGGCTAGCAATCAGCCCCAGCATTTT.

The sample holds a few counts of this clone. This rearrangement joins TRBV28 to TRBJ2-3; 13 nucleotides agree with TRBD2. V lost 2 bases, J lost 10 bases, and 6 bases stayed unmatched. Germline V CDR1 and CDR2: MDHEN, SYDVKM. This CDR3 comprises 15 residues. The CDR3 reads CASSLAGTSGAAQYF. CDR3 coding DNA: TGTGCCAGCAGTTTAGCCGGGACTAGCGGGGCGGCGCAGTATTTT.

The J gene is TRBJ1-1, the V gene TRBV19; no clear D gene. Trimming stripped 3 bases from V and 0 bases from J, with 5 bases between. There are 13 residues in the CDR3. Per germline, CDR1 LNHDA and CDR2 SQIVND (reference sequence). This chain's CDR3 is CASSIGVNTEAFF. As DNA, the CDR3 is TGTGCCAGTAGTATCGGGGTGAACACTGAAGCTTTCTTT.

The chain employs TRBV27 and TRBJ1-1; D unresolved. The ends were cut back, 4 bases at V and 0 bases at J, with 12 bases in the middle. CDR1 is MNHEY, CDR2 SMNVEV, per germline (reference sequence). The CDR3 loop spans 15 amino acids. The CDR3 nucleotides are TGTGCCAGCAGTTATGGGTATCTTATGAACACTGAAGCTTTCTTT. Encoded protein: CASSYGYLMNTEAFF.

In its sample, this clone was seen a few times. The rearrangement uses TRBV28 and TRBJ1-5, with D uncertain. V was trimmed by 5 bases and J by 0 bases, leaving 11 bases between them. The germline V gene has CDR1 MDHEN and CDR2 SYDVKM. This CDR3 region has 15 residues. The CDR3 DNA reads TGTGCCAGCAGTCGCGGGTCACATAGCAATCAGCCCCAGCATTTT. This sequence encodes CASSRGSHSNQPQHF.

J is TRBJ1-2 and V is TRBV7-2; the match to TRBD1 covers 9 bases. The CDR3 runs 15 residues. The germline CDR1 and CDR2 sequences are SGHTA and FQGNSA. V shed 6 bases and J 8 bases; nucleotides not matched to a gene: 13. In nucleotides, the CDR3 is TGTGCCAGCAGTCACACCTCGGGACAGGGCTACGGCTACACCTTC. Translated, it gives CASSHTSGQGYGYTF.

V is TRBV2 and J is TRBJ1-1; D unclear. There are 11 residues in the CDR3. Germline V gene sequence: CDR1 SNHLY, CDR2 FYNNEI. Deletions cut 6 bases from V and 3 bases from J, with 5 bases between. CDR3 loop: CASSSYTEAFF. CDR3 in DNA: TGTGCCAGCAGCTCCTACACTGAAGCTTTCTTT.

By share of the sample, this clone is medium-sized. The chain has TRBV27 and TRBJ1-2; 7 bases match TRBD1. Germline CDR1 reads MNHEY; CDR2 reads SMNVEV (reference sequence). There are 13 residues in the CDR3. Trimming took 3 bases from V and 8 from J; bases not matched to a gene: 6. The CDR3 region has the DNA TGTGCCAGCAGTTTTACAGGGGCAGGAGGCTACACCTTC. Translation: CASSFTGAGGYTF.

In nucleotides, the CDR3 is TGTGCCAGCACTGGAACCGGGACTAAATACAATGAGCAGTTCTTC. Translation gives CASTGTGTKYNEQFF. The V and J genes are TRBV28 and TRBJ2-1; 7 nucleotides agree with TRBD2. The ends lost 7 bases at V and 4 bases at J; junction bases unmatched: 10. The CDR3 covers 15 residues. Germline V gives CDR1 MDHEN, CDR2 SYDVKM.

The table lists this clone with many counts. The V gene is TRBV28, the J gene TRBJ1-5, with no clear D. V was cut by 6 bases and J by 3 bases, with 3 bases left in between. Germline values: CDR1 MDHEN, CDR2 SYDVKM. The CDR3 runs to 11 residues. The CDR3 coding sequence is TGTGCCAGCAGAATCAATCAGCCCCAGCATTTT. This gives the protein CASRINQPQHF.

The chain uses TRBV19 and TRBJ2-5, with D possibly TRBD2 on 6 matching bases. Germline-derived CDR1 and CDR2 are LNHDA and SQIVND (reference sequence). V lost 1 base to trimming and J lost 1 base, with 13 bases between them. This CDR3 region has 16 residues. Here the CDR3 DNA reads TGTGCCAGTAGTATAGTTGCGGCGGGGCCCCAAGAGACCCAGTACTTC. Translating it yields CASSIVAAGPQETQYF.